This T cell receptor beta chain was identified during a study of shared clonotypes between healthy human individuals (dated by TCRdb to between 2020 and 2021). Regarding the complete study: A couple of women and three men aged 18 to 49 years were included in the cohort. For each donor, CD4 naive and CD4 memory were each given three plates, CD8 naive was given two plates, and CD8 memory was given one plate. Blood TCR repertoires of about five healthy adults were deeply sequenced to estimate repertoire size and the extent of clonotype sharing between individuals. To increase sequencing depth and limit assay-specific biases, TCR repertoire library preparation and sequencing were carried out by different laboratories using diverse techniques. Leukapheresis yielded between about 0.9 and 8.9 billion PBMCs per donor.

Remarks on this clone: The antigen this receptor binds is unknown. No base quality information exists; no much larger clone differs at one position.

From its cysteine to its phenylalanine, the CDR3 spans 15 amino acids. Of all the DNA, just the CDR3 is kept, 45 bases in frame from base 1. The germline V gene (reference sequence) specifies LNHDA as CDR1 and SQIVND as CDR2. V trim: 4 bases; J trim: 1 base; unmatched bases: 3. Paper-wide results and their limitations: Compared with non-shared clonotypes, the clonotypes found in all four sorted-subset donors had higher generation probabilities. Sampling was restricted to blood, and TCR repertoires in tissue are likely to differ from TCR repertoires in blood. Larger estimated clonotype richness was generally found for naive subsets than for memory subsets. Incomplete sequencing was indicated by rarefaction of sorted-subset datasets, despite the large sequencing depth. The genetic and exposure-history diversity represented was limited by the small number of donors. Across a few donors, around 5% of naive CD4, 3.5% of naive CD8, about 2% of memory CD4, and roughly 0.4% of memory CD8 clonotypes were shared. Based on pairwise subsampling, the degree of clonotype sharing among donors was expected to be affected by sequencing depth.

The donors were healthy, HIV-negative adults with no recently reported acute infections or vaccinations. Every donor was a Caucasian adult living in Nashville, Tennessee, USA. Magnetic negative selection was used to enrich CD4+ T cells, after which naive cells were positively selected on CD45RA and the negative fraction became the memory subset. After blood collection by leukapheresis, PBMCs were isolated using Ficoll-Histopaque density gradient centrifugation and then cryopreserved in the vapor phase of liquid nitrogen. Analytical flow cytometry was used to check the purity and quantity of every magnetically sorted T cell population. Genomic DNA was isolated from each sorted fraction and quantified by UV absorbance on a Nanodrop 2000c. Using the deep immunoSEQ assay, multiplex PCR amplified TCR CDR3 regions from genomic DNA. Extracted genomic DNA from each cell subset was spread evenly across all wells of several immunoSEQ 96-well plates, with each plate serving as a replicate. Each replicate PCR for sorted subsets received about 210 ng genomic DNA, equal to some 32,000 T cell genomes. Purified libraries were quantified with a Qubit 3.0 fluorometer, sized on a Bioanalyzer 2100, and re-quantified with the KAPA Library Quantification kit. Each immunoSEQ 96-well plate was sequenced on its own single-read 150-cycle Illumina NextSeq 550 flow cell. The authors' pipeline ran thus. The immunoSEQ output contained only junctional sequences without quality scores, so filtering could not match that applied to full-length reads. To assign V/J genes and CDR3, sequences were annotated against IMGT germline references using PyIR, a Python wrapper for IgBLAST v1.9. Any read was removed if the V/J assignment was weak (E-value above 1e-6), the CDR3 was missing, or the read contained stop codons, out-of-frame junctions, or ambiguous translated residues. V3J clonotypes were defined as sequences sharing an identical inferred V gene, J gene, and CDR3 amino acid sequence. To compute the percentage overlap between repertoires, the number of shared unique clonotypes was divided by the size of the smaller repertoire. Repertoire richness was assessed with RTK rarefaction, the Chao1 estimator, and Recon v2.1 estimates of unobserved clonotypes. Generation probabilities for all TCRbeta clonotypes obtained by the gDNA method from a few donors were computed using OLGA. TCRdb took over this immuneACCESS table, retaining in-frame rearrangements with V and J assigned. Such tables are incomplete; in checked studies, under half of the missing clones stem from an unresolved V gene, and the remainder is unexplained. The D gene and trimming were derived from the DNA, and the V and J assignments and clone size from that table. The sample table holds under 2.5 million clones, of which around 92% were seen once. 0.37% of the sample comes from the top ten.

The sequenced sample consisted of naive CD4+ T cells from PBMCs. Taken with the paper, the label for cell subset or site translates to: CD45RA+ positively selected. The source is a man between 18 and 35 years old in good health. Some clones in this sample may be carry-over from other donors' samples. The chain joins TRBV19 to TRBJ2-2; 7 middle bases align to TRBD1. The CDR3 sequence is CASSNRQGNTGELFF. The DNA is TGTGCCAGTAGTAACCGACAGGGGAACACCGGGGAGCTGTTTTTT.